The 26 T cell receptor beta chains below were found in one sample sequenced in a study of T cell responses to AZD1222 COVID-19 vaccine. Data came from immunoSEQ multiplex PCR; TCRdb stores just in-frame clones and leaves some out. This sample carries roughly 43,000 clones, just under 80% of them seen once, and the ten largest clones take about 20%. Sequences were derived from peripheral blood, sampled 28 days after the second dose of the MenACWY control vaccine. Receptor source: an adult who received the MenACWY meningococcal vaccine as a control.

The chain recombines TRBV5-6 with TRBJ1-1, with no clear D. The CDR3 is 11 residues long. Germline V gene lookup returns CDR1 SGHDT and CDR2 YYEEEE. The germline V and J ends were trimmed by 3 bases and 11 bases, with 11 bases remaining between them. As DNA, the CDR3 is TGTGCCAGCAGCTCTCCCTGGGAGGCTTTCTTT. Its translation: CASSSPWEAFF.

This clone was observed a handful of times. This chain links TRBV11-2 with TRBJ1-2; TRBD1 matches at 7 bases. CDR1 and CDR2 (germline): SGHAT, FQNNGV. The CDR3 has 14 residues. V trimming: 8 bases; J trimming: 7 bases; junction bases outside the gene matches: 13. CDR3: CASAPGTVGGGYTF. As DNA, the CDR3 is TGTGCCAGCGCGCCGGGGACAGTAGGCGGTGGCTACACCTTC.

This chain links TRBV30 with TRBJ2-3, with a weak D call TRBD1 (5 bases). In germline, CDR1 is GTSNPN, CDR2 SVGIG (reference sequence). CDR3 length equals 16 residues. Trimming shortened V by 1 base and J by 1 base, and 15 bases separated the two germline ends. This CDR3 reads CAWSAGRGKGTDTQYF. Written as DNA, the CDR3 is TGTGCCTGGAGTGCAGGAAGGGGCAAAGGCACAGATACGCAGTATTTT.

This chain connects TRBV6-5 to TRBJ1-2; D remains ambiguous. This CDR3 has 15 amino acids. With 5 bases removed from V and 1 base from J, the gap between germline ends came to 14 bases. Germline V gene sequence: CDR1 MNHEY, CDR2 SVGAGI. This CDR3 is CASSTVNYVNYGYTF. The CDR3 DNA is TGTGCCAGCAGTACCGTTAATTATGTTAACTATGGCTACACCTTC.

V usage is TRBV11-2 and J usage is TRBJ1-2; TRBD1 aligns across 12 bases. There are 14 residues in the CDR3. The trim removed 5 bases at V and 8 bases at J, leaving 6 bases unmatched. Germline V lookup: CDR1 SGHAT, CDR2 FQNNGV. This chain's CDR3 is CASSARDRGRGYTF. Here the CDR3 DNA reads TGTGCCAGCAGCGCACGGGACAGGGGGCGAGGCTACACCTTC.

The chain links TRBV12-3 or TRBV12-4 to TRBJ1-5; D unclear. This CDR3 has 13 residues. V lost 3 bases and J 7 bases, leaving 10 bases between the germline ends. The CDR3 loop is CASSLGYAQPQHF. The CDR3 nucleotides read TGTGCCAGCAGTTTGGGTTATGCGCAGCCCCAGCATTTT.

The CDR3 DNA follows: TGTGCCAGCAGCGTAGGGGGTCTAGTAGGGGCCGGTGGCAATGAGCAGTTCTTC. Amino acid sequence: CASSVGGLVGAGGNEQFF. The genes are TRBV9 and TRBJ2-1, with a weak D call TRBD1 (5 bases). The CDR3 is made up of 18 amino acids. V lost 0 bases, J lost 6 bases, and 22 bases lay in between. Germline V gene data show CDR1 as SGDLS and CDR2 as YYNGEE.

The sample holds a few counts of this clone. V is TRBV5-4 and J is TRBJ2-1; the match to TRBD1 covers 9 bases. Germline V CDR1 and CDR2: SGHNT, YYREEE (reference sequence). V shed 4 bases and J 14 bases; nucleotides not matched to a gene: 13. This CDR3 has 14 amino acids. CDR3 nucleotide sequence: TGTGCCAGCAGCCTGGGACAGGGAAGGCTTATAGAGTTCTTC. It encodes CASSLGQGRLIEFF.

This clone was counted between two and nine times. The gene calls are TRBV6-1 and TRBJ2-7; D possibly corresponds to TRBD1 (5 bases). V was cut by 0 bases and J by 7 bases, with 16 bases left in between. This CDR3 is 15 amino acids long. CDR1 is MNHNS, CDR2 SASEGT, per germline. As DNA, the CDR3 is TGTGCCAGCAGTGAAGCGCTAGGACAAGCAGCTGAGCAGTACGTC. Translating it yields CASSEALGQAAEQYV.

The CDR3 sequence: CASSLGSGYRQPQHF. The CDR3 DNA reads as TGTGCCAGCAGTCTAGGCTCAGGGTATCGGCAGCCCCAGCATTTT. This chain uses TRBV28 with TRBJ1-5; possibly TRBD1 for D (5 bases). This CDR3 comprises 15 residues. With 5 bases removed from V and 7 bases from J, the gap between germline ends came to 18 bases. Germline V gene lookup returns CDR1 MDHEN and CDR2 SYDVKM.

This clone was observed a single time. The DNA of the CDR3 is TGTGCCAGCAAGAGGAACACTGAAGCTTTCTTT. Translation gives CASKRNTEAFF. The V gene is TRBV2, the J gene TRBJ1-1; D gene unclear. This CDR3 is 11 amino acids long. Germline V CDR1 and CDR2: SNHLY, FYNNEI. V lost 7 bases to trimming and J lost 1 base, with 4 bases between them.

The V call is TRBV11-2, the J call TRBJ1-6; possibly TRBD1 for D (6 bases). The CDR3 runs 18 residues. Germline CDR1 and CDR2: SGHAT and FQNNGV. Trimming shortened V by 3 bases and J by 0 bases, and 15 bases separated the two germline ends. The CDR3 DNA sequence: TGTGCCAGCAGCTTTATGGACAGAGCGAGCTCCTATAATTCACCCCTCCACTTT. Amino acid sequence: CASSFMDRASSYNSPLHF.

This chain links TRBV3-1 (or the pseudogene TRBV3-2) with TRBJ1-1; 10 bases are a match to TRBD1. Looked up from germline, CDR1 is LGHDT and CDR2 is YNNKEL (reference sequence). V lost 4 bases to trimming and J lost 6 bases; unmatched junction nucleotides: 8. The CDR3 is 15 amino acids. Here the CDR3 reads CASSPRRTGGSEAFF. Written as DNA, the CDR3 is TGTGCCAGCAGCCCCCGTCGGACAGGGGGTTCTGAAGCTTTCTTT.

This clone has just a few counts. V gene TRBV5-1 combines with J gene TRBJ2-2; 8 bases are shared with TRBD2. The V and J ends lost 4 bases and 7 bases, in that order; junction bases with no gene match: 6. The CDR3 has 14 residues. Germline V gene data show CDR1 as SGHRS and CDR2 as YFSETQ. CDR3 amino acids: CASSRGGENGELFF. The CDR3, as DNA: TGCGCCAGCAGCCGGGGGGGCGAGAACGGGGAGCTGTTTTTT.

The chain uses TRBV7-2 and TRBJ1-3; 7 nucleotides line up with TRBD1. V was pared by 5 bases and J by 0 bases, with 4 bases of the junction left unmatched. CDR1 is SGHTA, CDR2 FQGNSA, per germline. The CDR3 length is 15 residues. The CDR3 nucleotides read TGTGCCAGCAGCACCGCAGGGGGCTCTGGAAACACCATATATTTT. Translation: CASSTAGGSGNTIYF. Complete variable domain (other parts from reference TRBV7-2 and TRBJ1-3): GAGVSQSPSNKVTEKGKDVELRCDPISGHTALYWYRQSLGQGLEFLIYFQGNSAPDKSGLPSDRFSAERTGGSVSTLTIQRTQQEDSAVYLCASSTAGGSGNTIYFGEGSWLTVV.

The chain recombines TRBV7-8 with TRBJ1-2; 7 nucleotides match TRBD1. Looked up from germline, CDR1 is SGHVS and CDR2 is FQNEAQ. With V trimmed by 5 bases and J by 4 bases, 19 bases remained unmatched. This CDR3 is built from 18 residues. The CDR3 DNA is TGTGCCAGCAGCCCCAGTAGGGACAGATTTTTTAGTCCCTATGGCTACACCTTC. Translation gives CASSPSRDRFFSPYGYTF.

The chain is built from TRBV2 and TRBJ1-3; the D gene is possibly TRBD1 (5 bases). The CDR3 runs to 14 residues. Germline V CDR1 and CDR2: SNHLY, FYNNEI. V lost 7 bases and J lost 4, with 14 bases in between. The CDR3 sequence is CASKRSGQGNTIYF. CDR3 bases: TGTGCCAGCAAGCGTAGCGGACAAGGAAACACCATATATTTT.

The rearrangement links TRBV7-2 to TRBJ2-2, with a tentative D call TRBD2 (6 bases). The germline gives CDR1 SGHTA, CDR2 FQGNSA. The length of the CDR3 is 17 residues. V was clipped by 1 base and J by 3 bases, with 15 bases between them. The CDR3 DNA reads TGTGCCAGCAGCTTAGATTTTCGGGGGTCGGACACCGGGGAGCTGTTTTTT. This codes for CASSLDFRGSDTGELFF.

This rearrangement joins TRBV6-4 to TRBJ1-5, with 7 positions matching TRBD1. V was pared by 2 bases and J by 0 bases, with 19 bases of the junction left unmatched. Germline V gene sequence: CDR1 MRHNA, CDR2 SNTAGT. The CDR3 covers 21 residues. CDR3: CASSDGIGGQQGSLSNQPQHF. CDR3 nucleotide sequence: TGTGCCAGCAGTGACGGAATAGGAGGGCAACAGGGGTCCCTTAGCAATCAGCCCCAGCATTTT.

This chain links TRBV4-1 with TRBJ2-3; D might be TRBD1 (6 bases). V was cut by 4 bases and J by 3 bases, with 17 bases left in between. Looked up from germline, CDR1 is MGHRA and CDR2 is YSYEKL. This CDR3 has 16 residues. The CDR3 DNA reads as TGCGCCAGCAGCCTAACCGACAGGAGGACTACAGATACGCAGTATTTT. It codes for CASSLTDRRTTDTQYF.

The chain links TRBV19 to TRBJ1-5; D not certain. CDR1 LNHDA and CDR2 SQIVND come from the germline V gene (reference sequence). The CDR3 is made up of 15 amino acids. The V end lost 5 bases, the J end lost 1 base, and 12 bases lay between the germline ends. The CDR3 loop is CASSPPDLSNQPQHF. The CDR3, as DNA: TGTGCCAGTAGTCCTCCTGATCTAAGCAATCAGCCCCAGCATTTT.

The chain links TRBV2 to TRBJ2-7, with 7 bases matching TRBD2. Germline lookup yields CDR1 SNHLY and CDR2 FYNNEI. The V segment lost 7 bases and the J segment 2 bases; nucleotides outside the gene matches: 8. The CDR3 runs 14 residues. CDR3 DNA: TGTGCCAGCAAGATCGGCGGGGGTGCCTACGAGCAGTACGTC. This codes for CASKIGGGAYEQYV.

The chain links TRBV7-2 to TRBJ2-7; D is tentatively TRBD1 or TRBD2 (5 bases each). CDR1 and CDR2 (germline): SGHTA, FQGNSA. V lost 5 bases and J lost 1, with 18 bases in between. This CDR3 has 16 residues. The chain's CDR3 is CASSRDPGTASYEQYV. In DNA, the CDR3 is TGTGCCAGCAGCCGCGATCCGGGGACGGCTTCCTACGAGCAGTACGTC.

With regard to this clone: Other nucleotide sequences in the sample specify the same CDR3. V usage is TRBV5-6 and J usage is TRBJ1-4, with 8 nucleotides matching TRBD1. The junction had 7 bases not matched to a gene; V was cut back by 4 bases and J by 8 bases. This CDR3 has 14 amino acids. Germline V lookup: CDR1 SGHDT, CDR2 YYEEEE. The CDR3 DNA reads TGTGCCAGCAGCCTGACAGGGGAGGGAGAAAAACTGTTTTTT. Its protein is CASSLTGEGEKLFF.

The chain employs TRBV7-9 and TRBJ2-5; no definite D call. Germline V lookup: CDR1 SEHNR, CDR2 FQNEAQ (reference sequence). The V end was cut by 4 bases, the J end by 1 base, with 10 bases between. The CDR3 sequence is 14 residues long. As DNA, the CDR3 is TGTGCCAGCAGCTCCAAGGAAATCCAAGAGACCCAGTACTTC. Amino acids: CASSSKEIQETQYF.

The CDR3 sequence: CASSLLAGWNTEAFF. The CDR3 DNA reads as TGTGCCAGCAGCTTGTTGGCGGGGTGGAACACTGAAGCTTTCTTT. V and J are TRBV5-5 and TRBJ1-1; no firm D call. The CDR3 is 15 residues long. Germline V gives CDR1 SGHKS, CDR2 YYEKEE (reference sequence). V shed 1 base and J shed 1 base, with 11 bases lying between them.